The next 15 T cell receptor beta chains were all read from a single sample in a study of CD8+CD57+ T cells in acquired aplastic anemia. CDR3 and TCR beta VDJ profiling relied on genomic DNA as the template. TCRdb ran MiXCR on the reads and lists one entry per CDR3 protein. Of under 200,000 distinct CDR3 sequences in the sample, about 45% are singletons; the top ten hold around 3%. Selection for sequencing was limited to patients who had shown CD8+CD57+ cell expansion by flow cytometry. Sequences were obtained from sorted CD4+, CD8+, or CD8+CD57+ T cells (not recorded which) from PBMCs. Receptor source: a human donor with aplastic anemia.

J is TRBJ1-6 and V is TRBV12-3 or TRBV12-4, with D maybe TRBD1 (6 bases). The CDR3 extends over 13 amino acids. The V end was cut by 5 bases, the J end by 11 bases, with 13 bases between. This CDR3 reads CASSPKGVAPLHF. The CDR3 nucleotides read TGTGCCAGCAGTCCGAAGGGGGTGGCACCCCTCCACTTT.

In its sample, this clonotype was seen a few times. This chain joins TRBV7-9 and TRBJ2-7; D not certain. This CDR3 spans 12 amino acids. Trimming pared 11 bases from V and 4 bases from J, leaving 15 bases between. Germline V gives CDR1 SEHNR, CDR2 FQNEAQ (reference sequence). The DNA of the CDR3 is TGTGCCGCGGCAACATACAGTTACGAGCAGTACTTC. This encodes CAAATYSYEQYF.

The rearrangement joins TRBV12-3 or TRBV12-4 to TRBJ2-3; D is unclear. Between the trimmed V and J ends, which lost 10 bases and 0 bases, there was a span of 11 bases. The CDR3 sequence is 13 residues long. The CDR3 protein is CATSRESTDTQYF. CDR3 DNA sequence: TGTGCCACCTCTAGAGAAAGCACAGATACGCAGTATTTT.

In this sample, this clonotype turned up many times. The V call is TRBV7-2, the J call TRBJ2-7, with D possibly being TRBD1 or TRBD2 (5 bases each). The V gene lost 4 bases and the J gene lost 6 bases, with 10 bases spanning the gap. The V gene's germline CDR1 is SGHTA and CDR2 FQGNSA. The CDR3 length is 12 residues. In DNA, the CDR3 is TGTGCCAGCAGCTCCGGGACGGTCGAGCAGTACTTC. Residues: CASSSGTVEQYF. Complete variable domain (other parts from reference TRBV7-2 and TRBJ2-7): GAGVSQSPSNKVTEKGKDVELRCDPISGHTALYWYRQSLGQGLEFLIYFQGNSAPDKSGLPSDRFSAERTGGSVSTLTIQRTQQEDSAVYLCASSSGTVEQYFGPGTRLTVT.

The rearrangement uses TRBV10-3 and TRBJ2-7, with D possibly being TRBD2 (5 bases). The V end lost 4 bases, the J end lost 2 bases, and 15 bases lay between the germline ends. Germline values: CDR1 ENHRY, CDR2 SYGVKD. The CDR3 is made up of 15 amino acids. The CDR3 DNA sequence: TGTGCCATCAGTGGAGTGGAGGACGATCCCTACGAGCAGTACTTC. Amino acids: CAISGVEDDPYEQYF.

Many counts were recorded for this clonotype. The chain joins TRBV12-3 or TRBV12-4 to TRBJ2-3, with 7 bases lining up with TRBD2. With V trimmed by 1 base and J by 1 base, 2 bases remained unmatched. The CDR3 extends over 15 amino acids. The CDR3 loop reads CASSLGAGGTDTQYF. CDR3 sequence (DNA): TGTGCCAGCAGTTTAGGGGCGGGAGGCACAGATACGCAGTATTTT.

This clonotype was counted once. The V and J genes are TRBV10-2 and TRBJ1-6, with no clear D. Trimming took 4 bases from V and 9 from J, leaving 10 bases between them. Germline CDR1 reads WSHSY; CDR2 reads SAAADI. The CDR3 runs 13 residues. In DNA form, the CDR3 reads TGCGCCAGCAGTGCTCAATCTCCTTCACCCCTCCACTTT. Amino acid sequence: CASSAQSPSPLHF.

V is TRBV5-1 and J is TRBJ1-1, with 9 bases that match TRBD1. The CDR3 spans 12 residues. Germline V CDR1 and CDR2: SGHRS, YFSETQ. With V trimmed by 6 bases and J by 8 bases, 5 bases remained unmatched. The CDR3 loop is CASTLGTGEAFF. CDR3 nucleotides: TGCGCCAGCACCCTAGGGACAGGGGAAGCTTTCTTT.

The chain has TRBV5-4 and TRBJ2-6; the D is unclear. The germline V gene encodes CDR1 SGHNT and CDR2 YYREEE (reference sequence). This CDR3 contains 14 residues. With 0 bases removed from V and 1 base from J, the gap between germline ends came to 2 bases. CDR3 amino acids: CASSLDSGANVLTF. CDR3 nucleotides: TGTGCCAGCAGCTTGGATTCTGGGGCCAACGTCCTGACTTTC.

This clonotype was counted many times. This chain connects TRBV5-6 to TRBJ1-1; a possible D gene is TRBD1 (5 bases). V dropped 5 bases and J dropped 6 bases, with 20 bases sitting between them. The germline gives CDR1 SGHDT, CDR2 YYEEEE. The CDR3 runs to 15 residues. CDR3 in DNA: TGTGCCAGCAGTTCCGTCAGGCAGGGCGGGTCTGAAGCTTTCTTT. Its translation is CASSSVRQGGSEAFF.

The gene calls are TRBV24-1 and TRBJ2-1; D is perhaps TRBD1 (5 bases). V lost 5 bases, J lost 8 bases, and 12 bases lay in between. CDR1 and CDR2 (germline): KGHDR, SFDVKD. This CDR3 is built from 13 residues. CDR3 coding DNA: TGTGCCACCAGTGCGACAGATCAATATGAGCAGTTCTTC. This gives the protein CATSATDQYEQFF.

This clonotype appeared many times. The chain carries TRBV19 and TRBJ1-1; D is unresolved. The germline gives CDR1 LNHDA, CDR2 SQIVND (reference sequence). The CDR3 has 16 residues. V lost 3 bases and J lost 5, with 19 bases in between. CDR3: CASSIWSGPRRTEAFF. The CDR3 DNA sequence: TGTGCCAGTAGTATCTGGTCTGGTCCCCGGCGGACTGAAGCTTTCTTT.

Note on this clonotype: Given a much more abundant clone one base away, this may be a read error. The CDR3 region is CASSCSVDQPQHF. The CDR3 DNA reads as TGTGCCAGCAGTTGCTCGGTAGATCAGCCCCAGCATTTT. This rearrangement joins TRBV6-5 to TRBJ1-5; D uncertain. CDR1 is MNHEY, CDR2 SVGAGI, per germline. V shed 4 bases and J shed 5 bases, with 9 bases lying between them. The CDR3 runs 13 residues.

The chain couples TRBV2 to TRBJ1-5; D is unresolved. CDR1 is SNHLY, CDR2 FYNNEI, per germline. CDR3 size: 13 residues. Trimming cost V 4 bases and J 5 bases, with 9 bases left between them. CDR3 nucleotide sequence: TGTGCCAGCAGTGCGGGGTGGTATCAGCCCCAGCATTTT. This translates into CASSAGWYQPQHF.

The chain links TRBV2 to TRBJ2-1, with 9 bases aligning to TRBD2. The CDR3 has 13 amino acids. The V segment lost 1 base and the J segment 15 bases; nucleotides outside the gene matches: 7. The germline V gene encodes CDR1 SNHLY and CDR2 FYNNEI. CDR3 sequence reads: CASSEVPSGGMFF. Here the CDR3 DNA reads TGTGCCAGCAGTGAAGTTCCAAGCGGGGGGATGTTCTTC.